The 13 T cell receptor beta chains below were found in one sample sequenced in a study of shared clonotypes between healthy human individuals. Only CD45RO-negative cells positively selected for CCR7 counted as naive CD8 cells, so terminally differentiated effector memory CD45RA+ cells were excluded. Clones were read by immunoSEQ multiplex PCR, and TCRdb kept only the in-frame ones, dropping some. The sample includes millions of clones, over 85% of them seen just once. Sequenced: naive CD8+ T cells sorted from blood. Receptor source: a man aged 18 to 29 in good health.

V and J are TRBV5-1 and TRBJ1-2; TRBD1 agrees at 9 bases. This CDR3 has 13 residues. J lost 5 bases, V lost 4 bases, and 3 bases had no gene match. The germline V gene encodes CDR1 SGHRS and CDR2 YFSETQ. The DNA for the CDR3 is TGCGCCAGCAGCCCAGACAGGGGGTATGGCTACACCTTC. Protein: CASSPDRGYGYTF.

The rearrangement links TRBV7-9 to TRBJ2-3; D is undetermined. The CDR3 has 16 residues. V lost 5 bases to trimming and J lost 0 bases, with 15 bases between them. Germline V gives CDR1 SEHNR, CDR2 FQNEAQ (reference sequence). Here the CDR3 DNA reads TGTGCCAGCAGCACCACAGCAACCAGTAGCACAGATACGCAGTATTTT. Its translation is CASSTTATSSTDTQYF. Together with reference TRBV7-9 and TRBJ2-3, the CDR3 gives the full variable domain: DTGVSQNPRHKITKRGQNVTFRCDPISEHNRLYWYRQTLGQGPEFLTYFQNEAQLEKSRLLSDRFSAERPKGSFSTLEIQRTEQGDSAMYLCASSTTATSSTDTQYFGPGTRLTVL.

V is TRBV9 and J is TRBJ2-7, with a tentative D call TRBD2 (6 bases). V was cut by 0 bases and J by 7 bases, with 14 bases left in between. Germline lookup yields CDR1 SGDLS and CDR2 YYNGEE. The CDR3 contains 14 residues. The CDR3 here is CASSVETSSGEQYF. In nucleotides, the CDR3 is TGTGCCAGCAGCGTAGAGACTAGTTCCGGGGAGCAGTACTTC.

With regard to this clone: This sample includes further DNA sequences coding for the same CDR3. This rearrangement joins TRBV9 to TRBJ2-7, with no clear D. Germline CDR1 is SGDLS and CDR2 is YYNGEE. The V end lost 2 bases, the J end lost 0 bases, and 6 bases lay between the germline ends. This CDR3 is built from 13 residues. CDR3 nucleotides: TGTGCCAGCAGCGTTGGCCCCTCCTACGAGCAGTACTTC. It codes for CASSVGPSYEQYF. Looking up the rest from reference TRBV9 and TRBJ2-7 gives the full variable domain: DSGVTQTPKHLITATGQRVTLRCSPRSGDLSVYWYQQSLDQGLQFLIQYYNGEERAKGNILERFSAQQFPDLHSELNLSSLELGDSALYFCASSVGPSYEQYFGPGTRLTVT.

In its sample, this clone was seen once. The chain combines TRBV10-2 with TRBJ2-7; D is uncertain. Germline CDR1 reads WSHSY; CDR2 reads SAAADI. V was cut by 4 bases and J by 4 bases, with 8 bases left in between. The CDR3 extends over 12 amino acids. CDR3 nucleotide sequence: TGCGCCAGCAGTGCAAGCGTTTACGAGCAGTACTTC. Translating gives CASSASVYEQYF.

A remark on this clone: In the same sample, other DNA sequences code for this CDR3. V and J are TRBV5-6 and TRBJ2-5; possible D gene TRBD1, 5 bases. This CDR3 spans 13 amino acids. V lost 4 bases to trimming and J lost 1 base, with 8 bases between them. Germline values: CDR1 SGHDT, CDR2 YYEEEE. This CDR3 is CASSPDSQETQYF. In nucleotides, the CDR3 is TGTGCCAGCAGCCCCGACAGCCAAGAGACCCAGTACTTC.

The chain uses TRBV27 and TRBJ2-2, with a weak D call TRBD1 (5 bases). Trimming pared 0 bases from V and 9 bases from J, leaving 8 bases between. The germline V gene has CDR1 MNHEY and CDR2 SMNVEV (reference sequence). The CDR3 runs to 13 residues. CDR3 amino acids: CASSLSPGWELFF. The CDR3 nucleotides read TGTGCCAGCAGTTTATCCCCAGGGTGGGAGCTGTTTTTT.

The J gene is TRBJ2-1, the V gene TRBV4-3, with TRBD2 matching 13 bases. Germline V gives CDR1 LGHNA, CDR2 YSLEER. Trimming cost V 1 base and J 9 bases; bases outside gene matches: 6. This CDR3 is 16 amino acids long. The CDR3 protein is CASSQVTSGRSSEQFF. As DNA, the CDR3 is TGCGCCAGCAGCCAAGTGACTAGCGGGAGGTCCAGTGAGCAGTTCTTC.

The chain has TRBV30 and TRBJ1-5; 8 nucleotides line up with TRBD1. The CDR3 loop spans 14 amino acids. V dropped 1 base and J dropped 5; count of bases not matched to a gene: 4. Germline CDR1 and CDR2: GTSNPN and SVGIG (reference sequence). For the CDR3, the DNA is TGTGCCTGGAGTGAGGACAGGGACCATCAGCCCCAGCATTTT. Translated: CAWSEDRDHQPQHF.

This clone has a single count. The CDR3: CASAIQISYEQYF. CDR3 bases: TGCGCCTCCGCTATCCAGATCTCCTACGAGCAGTACTTC. The V and J genes are TRBV5-1 and TRBJ2-7, with unresolved D. This CDR3 region has 13 residues. The germline gives CDR1 SGHRS, CDR2 YFSETQ. Trimming shortened V by 10 bases and J by 0 bases, and 14 bases separated the two germline ends. Full variable domain (remainder filled in from reference TRBV5-1 and TRBJ2-7): KAGVTQTPRYLIKTRGQQVTLSCSPISGHRSVSWYQQTPGQGLQFLFEYFSETQRNKGNFPGRFSGRQFSNSRSEMNVSTLELGDSALYLCASAIQISYEQYFGPGTRLTVT.

The DNA for the CDR3 is TGTGCCAGCAGCTTCGTTTCTAGCGGGAGTTTGAGGCAGTACTTC. It specifies CASSFVSSGSLRQYF. V usage is TRBV5-6 and J usage is TRBJ2-7; 10 bases are shared with TRBD2. CDR1 is SGHDT and CDR2 is YYEEEE in the germline V gene. The CDR3 sequence is 15 residues long. V shed 2 bases, J shed 9 bases, and the junction held 11 bases outside the gene matches.

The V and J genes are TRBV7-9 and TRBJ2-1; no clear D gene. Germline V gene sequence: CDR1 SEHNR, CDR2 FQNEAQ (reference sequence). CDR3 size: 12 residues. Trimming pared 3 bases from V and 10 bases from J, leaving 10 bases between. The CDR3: CASSFTLTEQFF. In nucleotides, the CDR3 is TGTGCCAGCAGCTTTACACTAACCGAGCAGTTCTTC.

In DNA form, the CDR3 reads TGTGCCAGCAGCAATTCGCTAGCGCGGTATGTCGAGCAGTACTTC. Protein: CASSNSLARYVEQYF. The V and J genes are TRBV21-1 and TRBJ2-7; the table's D call, TRBD2, was not checked against the DNA. TRBV21-1 is a known pseudogene. The CDR3 sequence is 15 residues long.